In its sample, the clone carrying this T cell receptor (beta chain) was seen a few times. The target antigen is unknown. This specimen comes from a study of blood T cells in healthy people across ages. General study results and limits: Underestimates were what the diversity estimates from one million T cells were considered to be.

Healthy Caucasian individuals from Russia aged roughly 6 to 100 were enrolled as donors. The CDR3 loop spans 16 amino acids. Germline lookup yields CDR1 SGHTA and CDR2 FQGNSA. The V end was cut by 5 bases, the J end by 1 base, with 17 bases between. Alongside a J-beta primer mix, a sample-barcoded 5' primer served in a second PCR lasting roughly 7 to 12 cycles. Each cDNA molecule, via a template-switch adaptor with 12 random nucleotides, was tagged. Individual samples furnished no less than 2.5 million CDR3-containing paired-end reads apiece. TCRdb itself ran the 5' RACE reads through MiXCR, one entry per CDR3 protein. The table lists about 640,000 distinct CDR3 sequences, 58% of them singletons.

The material sequenced was blood. The gene calls are TRBV7-2 and TRBJ2-5; the D is unclear. The TCR originated in a man in his fifties or sixties in good health. In DNA form, the CDR3 reads TGTGCCAGCAGCAAACCGAGGTGGCTACGCCAAGAGACCCAGTACTTC. Residues: CASSKPRWLRQETQYF.